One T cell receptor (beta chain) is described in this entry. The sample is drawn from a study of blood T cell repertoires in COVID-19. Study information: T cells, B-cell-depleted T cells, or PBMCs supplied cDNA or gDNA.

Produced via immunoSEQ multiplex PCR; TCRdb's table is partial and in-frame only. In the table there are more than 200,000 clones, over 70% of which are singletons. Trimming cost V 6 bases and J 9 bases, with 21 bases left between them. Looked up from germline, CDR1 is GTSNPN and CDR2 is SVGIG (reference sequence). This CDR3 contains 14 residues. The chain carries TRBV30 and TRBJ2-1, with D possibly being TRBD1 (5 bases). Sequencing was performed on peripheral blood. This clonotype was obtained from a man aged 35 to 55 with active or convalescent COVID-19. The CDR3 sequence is CACVHGVGHPEQFF. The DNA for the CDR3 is TGTGCCTGTGTTCATGGGGTGGGGCATCCTGAGCAGTTCTTC. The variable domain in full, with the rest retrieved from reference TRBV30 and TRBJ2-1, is SQTIHQWPATLVQPVGSPLSLECTVEGTSNPNLYWYRQAAGRGLQLLFYSVGIGQISSEVPQNLSASRPQDRQFILSSKKLLLSDSGFYLCACVHGVGHPEQFFGPGTRLTVL.